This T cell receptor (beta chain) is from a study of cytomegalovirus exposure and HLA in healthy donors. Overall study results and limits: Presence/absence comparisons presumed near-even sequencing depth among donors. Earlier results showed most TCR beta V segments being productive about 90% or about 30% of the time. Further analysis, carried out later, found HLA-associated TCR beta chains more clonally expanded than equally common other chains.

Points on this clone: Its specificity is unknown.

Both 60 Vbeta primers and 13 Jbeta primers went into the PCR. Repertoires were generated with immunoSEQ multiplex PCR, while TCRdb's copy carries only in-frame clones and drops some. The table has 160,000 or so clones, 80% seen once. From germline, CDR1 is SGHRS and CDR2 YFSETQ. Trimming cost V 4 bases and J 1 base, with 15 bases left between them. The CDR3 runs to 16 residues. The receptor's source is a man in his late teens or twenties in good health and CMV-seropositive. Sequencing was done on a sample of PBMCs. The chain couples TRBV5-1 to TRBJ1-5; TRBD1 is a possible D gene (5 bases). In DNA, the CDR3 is TGCGCCAGCAGCCCCACCGCAGGGTACAGCAATCAGCCCCAGCATTTT. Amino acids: CASSPTAGYSNQPQHF.